These T cell receptor beta chains were read from a single sample in a study of blood T cell repertoires in COVID-19. Clones were sequenced by immunoSEQ multiplex PCR, and TCRdb holds only the in-frame ones, with some missing. Found here are tens of thousands of clones, about 85% of them singletons; the top ten hold about 5.8%. Sequencing used peripheral blood. Receptors originate from a man in his fifties or sixties with active or convalescent COVID-19. CDR3s include the opening cysteine and the closing phenylalanine or tryptophan. The D gene is left open where the match is weak. A clone size is listed for some rows: how often the clone was seen (once, few, many), or a class if it is expanded.

V gene	D gene	J gene	clone size	CDR3 protein	CDR3 DNA
TRBV15	TRBD1	TRBJ1-1	.	CATSRGQGLRNTEAFF	TGTGCCACCAGCAGGGGACAGGGATTACGGAACACTGAAGCTTTCTTT
TRBV7-2	.	TRBJ2-2	once	CASSNAGNTGELFF	TGTGCCAGCAGCAATGCGGGGAACACCGGGGAGCTGTTTTTT
TRBV6-6	TRBD1	TRBJ2-7	.	CASTSRQGRGYEQYF	TGTGCCAGCACCAGCCGACAGGGTAGGGGCTACGAGCAGTACTTC
TRBV24-1	.	TRBJ2-2	.	CATSGAGTLAGELFF	TGTGCCACCAGTGGCGCAGGCACCTTAGCCGGGGAGCTGTTTTTT
TRBV18	.	TRBJ1-5	once	CASSPTGVDHQPQHF	TGTGCCAGCTCACCGACAGGCGTCGATCATCAGCCCCAGCATTTT
TRBV6-5	.	TRBJ2-2	.	CASSYVRTGELFF	TGTGCCAGCAGTTACGTACGGACCGGGGAGCTGTTTTTT
TRBV5-5	.	TRBJ1-1	.	CASSLTTANTEAFF	TGTGCCAGCAGCTTGACGACAGCAAACACTGAAGCTTTCTTT
TRBV27	.	TRBJ2-1	.	CASSLGGPSYNEQFF	TGTGCCAGCAGTTTGGGGGGTCCTTCCTACAATGAGCAGTTCTTC
TRBV19	TRBD2	TRBJ2-1	.	CASSARLAGGNYNEQFF	TGTGCCAGTAGTGCTCGACTAGCGGGGGGTAACTACAATGAGCAGTTCTTC
TRBV7-6	TRBD2	TRBJ2-5	.	CASSSPAGTSGVLETQYF	TGTGCCAGCAGCTCCCCCGCCGGGACTAGCGGGGTATTGGAGACCCAGTACTTC
TRBV25-1	.	TRBJ1-2	.	CASHPQGGRNYGYTF	TGTGCCAGCCATCCACAGGGTGGCCGTAACTATGGCTACACCTTC
TRBV24-1	.	TRBJ2-5	.	CATSDSGSGGKQETQYF	TGTGCCACCAGTGATTCGGGGAGTGGGGGGAAACAAGAGACCCAGTACTTC
TRBV23-1	TRBD1	TRBJ1-4	.	CASSLKPGTGKNEKLFF	TGCGCCAGCAGCCTTAAACCCGGGACAGGGAAAAATGAAAAACTGTTTTTT